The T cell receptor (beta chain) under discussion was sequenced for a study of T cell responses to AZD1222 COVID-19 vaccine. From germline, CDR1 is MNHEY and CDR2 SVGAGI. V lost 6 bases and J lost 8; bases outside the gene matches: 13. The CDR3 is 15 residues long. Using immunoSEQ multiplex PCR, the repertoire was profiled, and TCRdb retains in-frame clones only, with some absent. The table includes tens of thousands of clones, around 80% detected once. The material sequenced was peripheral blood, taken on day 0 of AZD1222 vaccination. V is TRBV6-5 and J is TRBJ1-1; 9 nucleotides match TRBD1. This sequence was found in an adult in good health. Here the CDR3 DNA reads TGTGCCAGCAGGGGCCGGGACAGGGATCCGAGCGAAGCTTTCTTT. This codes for CASRGRDRDPSEAFF.